These T cell receptor beta chains were read from a single sample in a study of blood T cell repertoires in COVID-19. Clones were read by immunoSEQ multiplex PCR, and TCRdb kept only the in-frame ones, dropping some. The repertoire holds about 400,000 clones, with 85% to 90% as singletons. The sample was peripheral blood. The source is a woman aged 30 to 39 with acute or convalescent COVID-19. Both conserved end residues are trimmed from each CDR3. The size of a clone is reported for some rows only, either as once, few or many, or as a class for expanded clones.

cdr3_aa v_call clone_size j_call
SVEWGLGNTIY TRBV29-1 many TRBJ1-3
ASSLFSSGTYEQY TRBV5-1 - TRBJ2-7
ASSPRTGGEQY TRBV27 - TRBJ2-7
ATERLQVSNEQF TRBV10-2 - TRBJ2-1
ASSLRRLAGVLETQY TRBV13 - TRBJ2-5
ASSQTPQVQGGGYT TRBV7-2 - TRBJ1-2
ASSIEWGTAVNIQY TRBV19 - TRBJ2-4
ASSQYSGNTIY TRBV6-5 - TRBJ1-3
ASSPLRFAGGRRYNEQF TRBV5-5 - TRBJ2-1
ASSLRLGSGEQY TRBV11-2 - TRBJ2-7
ASSLRGNRVDTQY TRBV13 - TRBJ2-3
ASSRTGSRTTEAF TRBV6-5 - TRBJ1-1
ASSQPRDRDKNEQY TRBV5-1 - TRBJ2-7
SGTTGGYEQY TRBV29-1 - TRBJ2-7
ASSFPRRASWTSTDTQY TRBV28 - TRBJ2-3
ASSLTGTGAYEQY TRBV11-2 - TRBJ2-7
ASSGQGRNIQY TRBV13 few TRBJ2-4
ASSEVPGQGEHTQY TRBV6-1 - TRBJ2-3
ASSSGQGLQETQY TRBV28 - TRBJ2-5
ASSQVQGSPLH TRBV3-1/TRBV3-2 - TRBJ1-6
ASSNQGNTEAF TRBV6-5 - TRBJ1-1
ASNAGQGTYEQY TRBV2 many TRBJ2-7
ASSSSPRADTQY TRBV11-3 - TRBJ2-3
ASSRDRDKQY TRBV6-5 - TRBJ2-7
ASRYRGRTGELF TRBV6-2/TRBV6-3 - TRBJ2-2
ASWGQFYEQY TRBV6-1 - TRBJ2-7
ASSYPPSGGWETQY TRBV6-2/TRBV6-3 - TRBJ2-5
ASSAAQGAANEKLF TRBV5-6 - TRBJ1-4
ASRLLGGPQETQY TRBV6-5 - TRBJ2-5
ASSPRDRETELSYNSPLH TRBV7-3 once TRBJ1-6
ARSSPTDNEQF TRBV7-9 - TRBJ2-1
ASGNTEAF TRBV6-5 - TRBJ1-1
ASSDPGTGIAGELF TRBV10-1 - TRBJ2-2
ATSPTGVHEQY TRBV6-5 - TRBJ2-7
ASGLTTSGGLTGELF TRBV12-5 - TRBJ2-2
ASSLEQGFSYNEQF TRBV5-1 - TRBJ2-1
ASSLVLRGPKNIQY TRBV7-2 - TRBJ2-4
ASSLTSGGLPLETQY TRBV28 - TRBJ2-5
ASTGYSGGTEAF TRBV28 - TRBJ1-1
ASSPGLKSSYEQY TRBV11-2 - TRBJ2-7
ATSREGLYGYT TRBV15 - TRBJ1-2
ASSPSTGANTEAF TRBV6-4 - TRBJ1-1
ASSPGLAGPPGANVLT TRBV7-8 - TRBJ2-6
ASSLRGLRWDTQY TRBV11-2 once TRBJ2-3
ASSQDIASGHHGELF TRBV4-1 once TRBJ2-2
ASSATSGDYNEQF TRBV6-5 - TRBJ2-1
ASSQTSGDTDTQY TRBV18 - TRBJ2-3